The rows below give T cell receptor beta chains drawn from one sample of a study of CD8 T cells in ankylosing spondylitis. MiXCR, run by TCRdb on the 5' RACE reads, gives a single entry per CDR3 protein. This sample carries 750,000 to 850,000 distinct CDR3 sequences, 10% to 15% of them seen once, and the ten largest clones take 0.45% to 0.6%. Source material: blood, either unsorted or a sorted T cell fraction (not recorded which). These receptors were collected from a male donor with ankylosing spondylitis. The CDR3 runs from the conserved cysteine through the conserved F or W. A D gene is named only where the DNA matches it firmly. Clone size is not always given. Where it is, it says once, few, many or a class for expanded clones.

>12|-|-|TRBJ2-2|TRBV23-1
CASRCGTGELFF
TGCGCCAGCCGGTGCGGCACCGGGGAGCTGTTTTTT
>14|few|-|TRBJ1-1|TRBV28
CASSPPQGNTEAFF
TGTGCCAGCAGCCCACCACAGGGGAACACTGAAGCTTTCTTT
>15|few|-|TRBJ1-1|TRBV12-3/TRBV12-4
CASVYDRIRNSEAFF
TGTGCCAGCGTTTATGACAGGATTCGAAACTCTGAAGCTTTCTTT
>16|-|TRBD1|TRBJ1-1|TRBV20-1
CRLPRDSHFRGTEAFF
TGCAGGCTTCCCCGGGACAGTCATTTCCGGGGCACTGAAGCTTTCTTT
>16|few|-|TRBJ2-1|TRBV4-1
CASSKRGGVIDNEQFF
TGCGCCAGCAGCAAACGAGGGGGAGTGATTGACAATGAGCAGTTCTTC
>13|few|-|TRBJ1-1|TRBV15
CATSAARYTEAFF
TGTGCCACCAGCGCTGCGCGATACACTGAAGCTTTCTTT
>14|-|-|TRBJ2-7|TRBV10-3
CAISESLQTYEQYF
TGTGCCATCAGTGAGTCGTTACAAACCTACGAGCAGTACTTC
>15|few|-|TRBJ2-3|TRBV7-2
CASSSSGTSADTQYF
TGTGCCAGCAGCTCATCCGGGACCTCGGCAGATACGCAGTATTTT
>14|-|TRBD1|TRBJ2-1|TRBV6-1
CASQRHGTENEQFF
TGTGCCAGCCAACGACATGGGACAGAGAATGAGCAGTTCTTC
>16|-|TRBD2|TRBJ2-7|TRBV7-8
CASSFGTSGTVDEQYF
TGTGCCAGCAGCTTCGGGACTAGCGGGACTGTGGACGAGCAGTACTTC
>13|few|TRBD2|TRBJ2-5|TRBV7-2
CASSSSGIETQYF
TGTGCCAGCAGCTCCAGCGGGATAGAGACCCAGTACTTC
>14|few|-|TRBJ2-3|TRBV20-1
CSASTRTNTDTQYF
TGCAGTGCTTCGACCCGAACCAACACAGATACGCAGTATTTT
>14|-|TRBD1|TRBJ2-1|TRBV12-3/TRBV12-4
CASSATRDRAEQFF
TGTGCCAGCAGCGCCACCCGGGACAGGGCTGAGCAGTTCTTC
>15|-|-|TRBJ1-3|TRBV7-9
CASSLVGSSGNTIYF
TGTGCCAGCAGCTTAGTGGGGAGCTCTGGAAACACCATATATTTT
>16|few|-|TRBJ2-7|TRBV5-1
CASSLGLADSSYEQYF
TGCGCCAGCAGCTTGGGGCTAGCGGACAGCTCCTACGAGCAGTACTTC
>16|-|-|TRBJ2-1|TRBV20-1
CSARVGTRDRYNEQFF
TGCAGTGCTAGAGTCGGGACCCGCGACCGCTACAATGAGCAGTTCTTC
>15|-|TRBD2|TRBJ2-1|TRBV4-1
CASSQGLAGRNDQFF
TGCGCCAGCAGCCAAGGGCTAGCGGGAAGGAATGATCAGTTCTTC
>16|-|TRBD1|TRBJ1-2|TRBV5-5
CASSLPAGTGDYGYTF
TGTGCCAGCAGCCTCCCAGCGGGGACAGGGGACTATGGCTACACCTTC
>15|few|-|TRBJ2-1|TRBV4-3
CASSQEGNPYNEQFF
TGCGCCAGCAGCCAAGAGGGGAACCCCTACAATGAGCAGTTCTTC
>16|few|-|TRBJ1-1|TRBV20-1
CSARDLLAGMNTEAFF
TGCAGTGCTAGAGATCTCCTAGCAGGGATGAACACTGAAGCTTTCTTT
>14|-|TRBD1|TRBJ2-7|TRBV7-2
CASSLVSGGYEQYF
TGTGCCAGCAGCTTAGTGTCAGGGGGCTACGAGCAGTACTTC
>11|many|-|TRBJ2-5|TRBV12-3/TRBV12-4
CASSFSETQYF
TGTGCCAGCAGTTTCTCGGAGACCCAGTACTTC
>14|many|TRBD1|TRBJ1-6|TRBV20-1
CSARFRDRNSPLHF
TGCAGTGCTAGATTCCGGGACAGGAATTCACCCCTCCACTTT
>15|few|TRBD2|TRBJ2-7|TRBV7-9
CASSLGLAVDYEQYF
TGTGCCAGCAGCTTGGGACTAGCGGTTGACTACGAGCAGTACTTC
>12|few|-|TRBJ2-7|TRBV29-1
CSVGAWSYEQYF
TGCAGCGTCGGGGCTTGGTCCTACGAGCAGTACTTC
>14|-|TRBD2|TRBJ2-7|TRBV4-1
CASSQEGLGYEQYF
TGCGCCAGCAGCCAAGAGGGACTAGGCTACGAGCAGTACTTC
>11|many|-|TRBJ1-1|TRBV6-6
CASSTLDGAFF
TGTGCCAGCAGTACACTGGACGGAGCTTTCTTT
>15|few|-|TRBJ2-7|TRBV20-1
CSARLSRSPSYEQYF
TGCAGTGCTAGGCTTTCGAGGTCACCCTCCTACGAGCAGTACTTC
>11|few|-|TRBJ2-7|TRBV6-2/TRBV6-3
CASTSYDEQYF
TGTGCCAGCACCTCTTATGATGAGCAGTACTTC
>12|few|-|TRBJ1-2|TRBV6-6
CASTLQTGGYTF
TGTGCCAGCACCCTCCAGACGGGTGGCTACACCTTC
>12|many|-|TRBJ1-1|TRBV20-1
CSASDGLSEAFF
TGCAGTGCTAGCGATGGGTTAAGTGAAGCTTTCTTT
>12|few|TRBD1|TRBJ2-1|TRBV15
CATSRTGDSRFF
TGTGCCACCAGCCGGACAGGGGATTCTCGGTTCTTC
>16|many|-|TRBJ1-1|TRBV7-9
CASSLRGSDLNTEAFF
TGTGCCAGCAGCTTAAGGGGATCGGACTTGAACACTGAAGCTTTCTTT
>16|-|-|TRBJ1-1|TRBV5-1
CASSQQPGQQNTEAFF
TGCGCCAGCAGCCAACAACCGGGACAACAGAACACTGAAGCTTTCTTT
>15|many|TRBD2|TRBJ2-3|TRBV20-1
CSAKLAGGRGDTQYF
TGCAGTGCGAAGCTAGCGGGGGGCAGGGGGGATACGCAGTATTTT
>15|few|-|TRBJ2-7|TRBV6-5
CASSYSPRVSYEQYF
TGTGCCAGCAGTTACTCCCCCAGGGTTTCCTACGAGCAGTACTTC
>12|few|-|TRBJ1-1|TRBV20-1
CSAIPREGKAFF
TGCAGTGCTATCCCGAGGGAGGGGAAAGCTTTCTTT
>15|-|TRBD2|TRBJ2-7|TRBV6-1
CASTPGLAGYYEQYF
TGTGCCAGCACCCCGGGACTAGCGGGTTACTACGAGCAGTACTTC
>14|-|-|TRBJ1-1|TRBV5-1
CASSPQPSDTEAFF
TGCGCCAGCAGCCCCCAGCCGAGCGACACTGAAGCTTTCTTT
>14|many|-|TRBJ2-2|TRBV20-1
CSARSSIGTGELFF
TGCAGTGCTAGGAGTAGCATCGGCACCGGGGAGCTGTTTTTT
>12|few|-|TRBJ2-3|TRBV7-2
CASSVVAHTQYF
TGTGCCAGCAGCGTCGTTGCGCATACGCAGTATTTT
>13|-|-|TRBJ2-5|TRBV10-3
CAISGGVQETQYF
TGTGCCATCAGTGGTGGGGTCCAAGAGACCCAGTACTTC
>13|-|-|TRBJ2-7|TRBV7-2
CASGGGLSYEQYF
TGTGCCAGCGGCGGGGGCCTTTCCTACGAGCAGTACTTC
>15|-|-|TRBJ2-3|TRBV7-2
CASSFGWESTDTQYF
TGTGCCAGCAGCTTTGGGTGGGAATCCACAGATACGCAGTATTTT
>15|-|-|TRBJ1-1|TRBV6-1
CASSTRGAARTEAFF
TGTGCCAGCAGTACACGGGGGGCCGCGAGGACTGAAGCTTTCTTT
>15|many|-|TRBJ1-4|TRBV5-1
CASSLTGYRNEKLFF
TGCGCCAGCAGCCTGACAGGATACCGTAATGAAAAACTGTTTTTT
>14|-|-|TRBJ2-7|TRBV4-1
CASSQAGQSYEQYF
TGCGCCAGCAGCCAGGCGGGACAGTCCTACGAGCAGTACTTC
>15|-|TRBD2|TRBJ2-4|TRBV20-1
CSAWKGLAEKNIQYF
TGCAGTGCTTGGAAGGGACTAGCGGAAAAAAACATTCAGTACTTC
>13|-|TRBD1|TRBJ1-4|TRBV20-1
CSATQGGNEKLFF
TGCAGTGCGACACAGGGGGGCAATGAAAAACTGTTTTTT